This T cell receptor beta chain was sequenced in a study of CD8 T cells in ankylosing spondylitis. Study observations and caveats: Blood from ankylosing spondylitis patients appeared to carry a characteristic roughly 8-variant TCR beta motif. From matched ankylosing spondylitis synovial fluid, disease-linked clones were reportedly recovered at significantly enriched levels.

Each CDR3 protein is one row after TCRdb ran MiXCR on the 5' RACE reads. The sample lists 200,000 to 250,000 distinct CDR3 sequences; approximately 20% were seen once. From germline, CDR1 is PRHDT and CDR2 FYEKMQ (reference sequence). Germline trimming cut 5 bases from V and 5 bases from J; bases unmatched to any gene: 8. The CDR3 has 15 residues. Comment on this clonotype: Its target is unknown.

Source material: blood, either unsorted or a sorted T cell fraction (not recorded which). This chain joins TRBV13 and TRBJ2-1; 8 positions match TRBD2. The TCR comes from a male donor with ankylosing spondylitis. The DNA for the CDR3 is TGTGCCAGCAGCGGACCCTGGACTAGCAACAATGAGCAGTTCTTC. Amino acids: CASSGPWTSNNEQFF.